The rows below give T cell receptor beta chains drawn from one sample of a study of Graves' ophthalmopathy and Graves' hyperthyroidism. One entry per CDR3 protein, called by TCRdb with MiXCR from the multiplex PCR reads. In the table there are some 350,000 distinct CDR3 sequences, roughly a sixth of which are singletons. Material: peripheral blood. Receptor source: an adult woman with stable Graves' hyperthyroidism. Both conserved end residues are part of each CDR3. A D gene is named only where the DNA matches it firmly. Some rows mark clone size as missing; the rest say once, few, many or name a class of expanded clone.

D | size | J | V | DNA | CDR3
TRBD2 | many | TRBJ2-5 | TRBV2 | TGTGCCAGCAGTAGGATGCGACTAGCGGGCAGCCAAGAGACCCAGTACTTC | CASSRMRLAGSQETQYF
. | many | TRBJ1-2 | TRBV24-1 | TGTGCCACCAGTCGTCGACCGGGTTTAGACTATGGCTACACCTTC | CATSRRPGLDYGYTF
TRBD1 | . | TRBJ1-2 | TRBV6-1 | TGTGCCAGCACCCCAAGGCAGGGGGCAGATGGCTACACCTTC | CASTPRQGADGYTF
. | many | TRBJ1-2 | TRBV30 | TGTGCCTGGAGTCCCGACCAGGGATTACGCTATGGCTACACCTTC | CAWSPDQGLRYGYTF
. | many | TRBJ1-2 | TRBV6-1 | TGTGCCAGCAAACATACAGGTCAACCTGTTGGCTACACCTTC | CASKHTGQPVGYTF
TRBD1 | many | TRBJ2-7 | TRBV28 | TGTGCCAGCAGACACCGGACAGGCAACTCCTACGAGCAGTACTTC | CASRHRTGNSYEQYF
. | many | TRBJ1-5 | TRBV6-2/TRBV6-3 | TGTGCCAGCAGTCCGGTTGGGGACATCAATCAGCCCCAGCATTTT | CASSPVGDINQPQHF
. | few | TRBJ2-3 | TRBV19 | TGTGCCAGTAGTATTCGAGGGGGTGGTGGCACAGATACGCAGTATTTT | CASSIRGGGGTDTQYF
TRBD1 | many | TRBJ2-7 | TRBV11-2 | TGTGCCAGCAGCTCCGACAGGGTGTCCTACGAGCAGTACTTC | CASSSDRVSYEQYF
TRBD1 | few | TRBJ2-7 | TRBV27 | TGTGCCAGCAGCGTGGACAGGGCCTTTCACGAGCAGTACTTC | CASSVDRAFHEQYF